The rows below give T cell receptor beta chains drawn from one sample of a study of identifying expanded T cells in peripheral blood. Sequenced by immunoSEQ multiplex PCR; TCRdb stores in-frame clones only, minus some. This sample has about 100,000 clones, with about 90% found just once. The sample taken for sequencing was blood. The receptors come from a person aged 18 to 75 in good health. Each CDR3 is given with its conserved first and last residue. The D gene is left open where the match is weak. Only some rows state a clone size, as once, few, many or a class for expanded clones.

j_call cdr3_length v_call clone_size d_call cdr3_nt cdr3_aa
TRBJ2-2 15 TRBV4-3 - TRBD2 TGCGCCAGCAGCCAGAGCGGGAGCGGTACCGGGGAGCTGTTTTTT CASSQSGSGTGELFF
TRBJ2-2 14 TRBV18 - - TGTGCCAGCTCACTGACAGGGAACACCGGGGAGCTGTTTTTT CASSLTGNTGELFF
TRBJ1-2 12 TRBV2 - TRBD1 TGTGCCAGCAGTGCACACAGGGGTGGCTACACCTTC CASSAHRGGYTF
TRBJ1-5 14 TRBV6-6 - - TGTGCCAGCACCAGAGGACAGCTATATCAGCCCCAGCATTTT CASTRGQLYQPQHF
TRBJ1-2 14 TRBV4-1 - - TGCGCCAGCAGCCAAGATCCGGGGTTTTATGGCTACACCTTC CASSQDPGFYGYTF
TRBJ2-3 16 TRBV2 - TRBD2 TGTGCCAGCAGTACTAGCGGGGGGTCCCGCACAGATACGCAGTATTTT CASSTSGGSRTDTQYF
TRBJ1-1 15 TRBV5-4 - - TGTGCCAGCAGCTTGCCGTCGGGGCTGAACACTGAAGCTTTCTTT CASSLPSGLNTEAFF
TRBJ2-7 14 TRBV11-1 - TRBD1 TGTGCCAGCAGTTCCGGACAGGGGGCCTACGAGCAGTACTTC CASSSGQGAYEQYF
TRBJ2-1 15 TRBV5-1 - - TGCGCCAGCAGTTCTGACCGACGAGGAGTCAATGAGCAGTTCTTC CASSSDRRGVNEQFF
TRBJ1-1 15 TRBV27 - - TGTGCCAGCAGTCTACAGGGAAGTGGGGGCCTCGGAGCTTTCTTT CASSLQGSGGLGAFF
TRBJ1-1 14 TRBV10-3 - TRBD1 TGTGCCATCACCGGGGACAGGGGTAACACTGAAGCTTTCTTT CAITGDRGNTEAFF
TRBJ1-3 11 TRBV2 few - TGTGCCAGCAGTGAGGGGGCTGCCATATATTTT CASSEGAAIYF
TRBJ2-1 15 TRBV7-2 - - TGTGCCAGCAGCGGACTTGCAAGCTCCTACAATGAGCAGTTCTTC CASSGLASSYNEQFF
TRBJ1-1 13 TRBV30 few - TGTGCCTCGGAACCCCCCGCAGGCACTGAAGCTTTCTTT CASEPPAGTEAFF
TRBJ1-5 17 TRBV19 - - TGTGCCAGTAGTTCCATCTCCGATATGCGGAGCAATCAGCCCCAGCATTTT CASSSISDMRSNQPQHF
TRBJ1-2 13 TRBV28 - TRBD1 TGTGCCAGCAGACGACAGGGGGCTCCTCTACACACCTTC CASRRQGAPLHTF
TRBJ1-6 13 TRBV6-1 - - TGTGCCAGCAGTTCCTCGCAGGATTCACCCCTCCACTTT CASSSSQDSPLHF
TRBJ2-2 14 TRBV5-4 - - TGTGCCAGCAGCTATGGGAAGAACACCGGGGAGCTGTTTTTT CASSYGKNTGELFF
TRBJ1-1 13 TRBV29-1 once - TGCAGCGTCGCCGGACAGATGAACACTGAAGCTTTCTTT CSVAGQMNTEAFF
TRBJ2-7 15 TRBV5-5 - - TGTGCCAGCAGCTTGCAGTTCGGGGCGCCCTACGAGCAGTACTTC CASSLQFGAPYEQYF
TRBJ2-4 13 TRBV6-5 few TRBD1 TGTGCCAGCAGGGTCACAGGGGGACACATTCAGTACTTC CASRVTGGHIQYF
TRBJ2-5 11 TRBV10-3 - - TGTGCCATCAGAGGAGAAGAGACCCAGTACTTC CAIRGEETQYF
TRBJ2-7 15 TRBV5-6 - TRBD2 TGTGCCAGCAGCTTGGTAGCGGGAAAGTCCTACGAGCAGTACTTC CASSLVAGKSYEQYF
TRBJ1-5 15 TRBV19 - - TGTGCCAGTAACGGACAGTGGGCAAGCAATCAGCCCCAGCATTTT CASNGQWASNQPQHF
TRBJ1-2 18 TRBV7-2 - - TGTGCCAGCAGCTTAAGAGGCGTCCTAGCTCGAGGCAACTATGGCTACACCTTC CASSLRGVLARGNYGYTF
TRBJ1-1 14 TRBV5-4 - - TGTGCCAGCAGCCGCGGGCCACTGAACACTGAAGCTTTCTTT CASSRGPLNTEAFF
TRBJ2-7 14 TRBV5-1 - - TGCGCCAGCAGCTGGGGGGACAGATCCTACGAGCAGTACTTC CASSWGDRSYEQYF
TRBJ2-5 15 TRBV18 - - TGTGCCAGCTCACCACCCGGAGGGATTCGGGAGACCCAGTACTTC CASSPPGGIRETQYF
TRBJ1-6 14 TRBV30 - TRBD1 TGTGCCTGGAGTGGAGACAGGGGCGCTGGGCCCCTCCACTTT CAWSGDRGAGPLHF